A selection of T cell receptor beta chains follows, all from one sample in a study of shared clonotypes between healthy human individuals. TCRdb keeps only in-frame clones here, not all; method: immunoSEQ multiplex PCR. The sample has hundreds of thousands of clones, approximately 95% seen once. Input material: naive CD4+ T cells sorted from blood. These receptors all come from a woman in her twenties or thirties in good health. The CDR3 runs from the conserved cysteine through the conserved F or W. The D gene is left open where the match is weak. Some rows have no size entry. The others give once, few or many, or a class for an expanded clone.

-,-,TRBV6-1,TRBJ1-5,TGTGCCAGCAACCCGGGGCCCGGACAGCCCCAGCATTTT,CASNPGPGQPQHF
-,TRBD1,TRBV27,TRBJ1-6,TGTGCCAGCAGTTTGGAGCAGGGGGATTCACCCCTCCACTTT,CASSLEQGDSPLHF
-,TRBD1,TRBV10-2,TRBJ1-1,TGCGCCAGCCGAGACAGGGGGCTGTACACTGAAGCTTTCTTT,CASRDRGLYTEAFF
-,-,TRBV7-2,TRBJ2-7,TGTGCCAGCAGCCCAGCTGCGGGAATACCTCCCCCCGCGTACTTC,CASSPAAGIPPPAYF
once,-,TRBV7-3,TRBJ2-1,TGTGCCAGCAGCTTATGGGGGCGGGATTCCTACAATGAGCAGTTCTTC,CASSLWGRDSYNEQFF
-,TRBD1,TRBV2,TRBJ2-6,TGTGCCAGCAGTGTCAGGGGGCCCTCTGGGGCCAACGTCCTGACTTTC,CASSVRGPSGANVLTF
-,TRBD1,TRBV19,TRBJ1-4,TGTGCCAGTAGTGCGACAGGGTACCCTAATGAAAAACTGTTTTTT,CASSATGYPNEKLFF
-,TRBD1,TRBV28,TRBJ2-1,TGTGCCAGCAGTTCATCCCCCCCCCGGGACAGGGGTTTGCAGTTCTTC,CASSSSPPRDRGLQFF
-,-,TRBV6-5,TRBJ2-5,TGTGCCAGCAGGGGGGGTCTAGAAGAGACCCAGTACTTC,CASRGGLEETQYF
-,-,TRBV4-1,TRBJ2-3,TGCGCCAGCAGCCAAGTTCTAGCGCCAGATACGCAGTATTTT,CASSQVLAPDTQYF
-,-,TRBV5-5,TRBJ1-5,TGTGCCAGCAGCCGGGCCATCGATCAGCCCCAGCATTTT,CASSRAIDQPQHF
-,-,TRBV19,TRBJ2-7,TGTGCCAGTAGTATAGCTCCATCCACCTACGAGCAGTACTTC,CASSIAPSTYEQYF
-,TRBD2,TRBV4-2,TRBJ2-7,TGTGCCAGCAGCCAAGTTTACTCGGGACTAGCGGGAGATTATTCCTACGAGCAGTACTTC,CASSQVYSGLAGDYSYEQYF
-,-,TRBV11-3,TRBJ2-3,TGTGCCAGCAGCTCCACTCCCTTGGATACGCAGTATTTT,CASSSTPLDTQYF
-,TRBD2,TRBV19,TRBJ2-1,TGTGCCAGTAGTATCCCCCCAGCGGGAAGCTACAATGAGCAGTTCTTC,CASSIPPAGSYNEQFF
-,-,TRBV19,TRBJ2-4,TGTGCCAGTAGTATACCCGCAGGGACGAGGCGCATTCAGTACTTC,CASSIPAGTRRIQYF
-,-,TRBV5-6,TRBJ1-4,TGTGCCAGCAGCTTGGCGGGGACTAATGAAAAACTGTTTTTT,CASSLAGTNEKLFF
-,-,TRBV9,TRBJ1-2,TGTGCCAGCAGCGTAGACGCTAACTATGGCTACACCTTC,CASSVDANYGYTF
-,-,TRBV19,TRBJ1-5,TGTGCCAGTAGTATGTCCGGGTGGTTGACCAATCAGCCCCAGCATTTT,CASSMSGWLTNQPQHF
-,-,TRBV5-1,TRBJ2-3,TGCGCCAGCAGCTTGCAATCGCAGGCAGATACGCAGTATTTT,CASSLQSQADTQYF
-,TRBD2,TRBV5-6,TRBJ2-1,TGTGCCAGCAGCTTGAGAGGACCGGGACTAGCGGCCCTCAATGAGCAGTTCTTC,CASSLRGPGLAALNEQFF
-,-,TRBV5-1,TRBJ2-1,TGCGCCAGCAGCCCAGCCCCGGGTGAGCAGTTCTTC,CASSPAPGEQFF
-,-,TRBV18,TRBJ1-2,TGTGCCAGCTCACCACCTTCGATCGACGCTGGCTACACCTTC,CASSPPSIDAGYTF
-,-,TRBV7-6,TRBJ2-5,TGTGCCAGCAGCTTAGCGGGAGACGAGACCCAGTACTTC,CASSLAGDETQYF
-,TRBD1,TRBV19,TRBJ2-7,TGTGCCAGTAGTCCATCGGGACAGGGCGCGGACGAGCAGTACTTC,CASSPSGQGADEQYF
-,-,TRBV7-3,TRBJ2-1,TGTGCCAGCAGCAAGTACAACTCCTACAATGAGCAGTTCTTC,CASSKYNSYNEQFF
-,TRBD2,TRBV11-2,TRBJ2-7,TGTGCCAGCAGCTTAGTTGGGACTAGCGGAAAGTACGAGCAGTACTTC,CASSLVGTSGKYEQYF
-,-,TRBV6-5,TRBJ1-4,TGTGCCAGCAGACCACAGGGTTGGGATGAAAAACTGTTTTTT,CASRPQGWDEKLFF
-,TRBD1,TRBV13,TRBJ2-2,TGTGCCAGCAGGCCTGGACAGGGGAGGACCGGGGAGCTGTTTTTT,CASRPGQGRTGELFF
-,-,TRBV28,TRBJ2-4,TGTGCCAGCAGTTTTGGGTCGGCGGCGGGAATAGCCAAAAACATTCAGTACTTC,CASSFGSAAGIAKNIQYF
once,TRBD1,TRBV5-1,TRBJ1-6,TGCGCCAGCAGCTTACGACAGGGCTATAATTCACCCCTCCACTTT,CASSLRQGYNSPLHF
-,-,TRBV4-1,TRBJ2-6,TGCGCCACTTCCCCGGGACTCGCTTACTCTGGGGCCAACGTCCTGACTTTC,CATSPGLAYSGANVLTF
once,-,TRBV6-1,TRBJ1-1,TGTGCCAGCAGTGACAGGGCCCGGAACACTGAAGCTTTCTTT,CASSDRARNTEAFF
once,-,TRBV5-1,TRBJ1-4,TGCGCCAGCAGCGAGCAGGGTGGTGGCGAAAAACTGTTTTTT,CASSEQGGGEKLFF
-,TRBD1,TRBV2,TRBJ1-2,TGTGCCAGCAGTGAACAGACAGGGAAGTATGGCTACACCTTC,CASSEQTGKYGYTF
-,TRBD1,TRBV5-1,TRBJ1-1,TGCGCCAGCAGCTTGGATTTGTCAGGGGGACCTGAAGCTTTCTTT,CASSLDLSGGPEAFF
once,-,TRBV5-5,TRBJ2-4,TGTGCCAGCAGCTTGATGTCGGCCAAAAACATTCAGTACTTC,CASSLMSAKNIQYF
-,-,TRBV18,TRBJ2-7,TGTGCCAGCTCCCCAGGAGGGCCGGGCTACGAGCAGTACTTC,CASSPGGPGYEQYF
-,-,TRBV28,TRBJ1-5,TGTGCCAGCAGTTTAATGGGTCAGCCCCAGCATTTT,CASSLMGQPQHF
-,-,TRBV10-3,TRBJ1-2,TGTGCCATCAGTGCAGAGGGGAATGGCTACACCTTC,CAISAEGNGYTF
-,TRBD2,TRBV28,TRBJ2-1,TGTGCCAGCAGTTTAGGCTGGGGGGGGGAGCAGTTCTTC,CASSLGWGGEQFF
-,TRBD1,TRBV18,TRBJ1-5,TGTGCCAGCTCACCGGCCACAGGGGTGGGCCAGCCCCAGCATTTT,CASSPATGVGQPQHF
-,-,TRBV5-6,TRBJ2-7,TGTGCCAGCAGCTTGTTGCAGCCCTACGAGCAGTACTTC,CASSLLQPYEQYF
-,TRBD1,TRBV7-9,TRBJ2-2,TGTGCCAGCAGAACGGGACAGGCTCAGGGCGGGGAGCTGTTTTTT,CASRTGQAQGGELFF
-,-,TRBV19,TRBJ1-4,TGTGCCAGTAGTATCGCCAGGCTGAATGAAAAACTGTTTTTT,CASSIARLNEKLFF
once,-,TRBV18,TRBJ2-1,TGTGCCAGCTCACCACTGGCAGGGGCTACAAATGAGCAGTTCTTC,CASSPLAGATNEQFF
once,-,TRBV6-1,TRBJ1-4,TGTGCCGGCAGTGAAAGGGGTGAAAAACTGTTTTTT,CAGSERGEKLFF
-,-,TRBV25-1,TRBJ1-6,TGTGCCAGCAGCTGGGACTATAATTCACCCCTCCACTTT,CASSWDYNSPLHF
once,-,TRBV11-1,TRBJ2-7,TGTGCCAGCAGCTTAGCCTCAGGGTCCTCCTACGAGCAGTACTTC,CASSLASGSSYEQYF
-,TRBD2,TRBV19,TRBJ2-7,TGTGCCAGTAGTTCCACCGGGGGCGGGAGGTACGAGCAGTACTTC,CASSSTGGGRYEQYF
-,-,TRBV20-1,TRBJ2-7,TGCAGTGCTAGACAAAACTACGAGCAGTACTTC,CSARQNYEQYF
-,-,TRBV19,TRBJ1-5,TGTGCCAGTACCCTGCGGGACAGCAATCAGCCCCAGCATTTT,CASTLRDSNQPQHF